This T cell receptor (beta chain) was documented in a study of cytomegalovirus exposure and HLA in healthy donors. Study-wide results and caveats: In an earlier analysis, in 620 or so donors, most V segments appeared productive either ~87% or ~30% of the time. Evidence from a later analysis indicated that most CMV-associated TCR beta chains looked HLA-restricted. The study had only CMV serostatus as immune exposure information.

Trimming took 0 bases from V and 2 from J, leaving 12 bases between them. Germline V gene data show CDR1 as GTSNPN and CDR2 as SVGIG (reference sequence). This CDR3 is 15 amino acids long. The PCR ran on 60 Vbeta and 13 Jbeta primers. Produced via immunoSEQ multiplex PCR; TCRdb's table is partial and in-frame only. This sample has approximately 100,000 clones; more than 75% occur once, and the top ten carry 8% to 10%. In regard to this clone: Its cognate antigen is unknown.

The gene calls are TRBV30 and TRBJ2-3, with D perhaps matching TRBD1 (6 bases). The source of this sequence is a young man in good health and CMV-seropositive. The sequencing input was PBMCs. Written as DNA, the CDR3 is TGTGCCTGGAGTGTAACAGGGAAGTCCACAGATACGCAGTATTTT. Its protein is CAWSVTGKSTDTQYF. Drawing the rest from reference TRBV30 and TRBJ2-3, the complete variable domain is SQTIHQWPATLVQPVGSPLSLECTVEGTSNPNLYWYRQAAGRGLQLLFYSVGIGQISSEVPQNLSASRPQDRQFILSSKKLLLSDSGFYLCAWSVTGKSTDTQYFGPGTRLTVL.